This section outlines one T cell receptor beta chain sequence together with its context. In a library made to pick up alpha chains, this beta chain is a stray read with a size that means little. The data belong to a study of spatial heterogeneity in lung cancer. Across the study: A consistent excess of beta-chain over alpha-chain sequences was detected.

Each molecule of TCR cDNA was tagged with one unique molecular identifier. Each CDR3 protein gets one entry after TCRdb re-called the 5' RACE reads with MiXCR. The sample has about 1,100 distinct CDR3 sequences, less than 45% seen once. V was shortened by 3 bases and J by 3 bases, with 13 bases between the two germline ends. Germline CDR1 SGHNT, CDR2 YYREEE (reference sequence). The CDR3 is 15 amino acids. Time point noted: blood at routine non-recurrence follow-up after resection. Sequencing of whole RNA from tumor, nontumor lung or frozen PBMC involved no sorting. The sample consisted of PBMCs, taken at follow-up. The receptor was derived from a female donor with early-stage non-small cell lung cancer. This chain uses TRBV5-4 with TRBJ2-1; weak D call: TRBD2 (5 bases). In nucleotides, the CDR3 is TGTGCCAGCAGCTCGGGTGGGGAGATCTACAATGAGCAGTTCTTC. Protein product: CASSSGGEIYNEQFF.